This T cell receptor (beta chain) was captured by sequencing in a study of shared clonotypes between healthy human individuals. Study overall: Samples came from a couple of female and a few male donors aged 18 to 49.

A note on this clone: As yet, its antigen is unknown.

Findings and limits, study-wide: Specimens sampled were limited to blood, with tissue repertoires likely differing.

Here immunoSEQ multiplex PCR was the method, and the copy in TCRdb shows in-frame clones only, minus some. In the table there are hundreds of thousands of clones, around 97% of which are singletons. The CDR3 has 14 residues. V lost 6 bases and J lost 7, with 19 bases in between. Germline-derived CDR1 and CDR2 are SNHLY and FYNNEI. The investigators split CD4+ cells into a CD45RA+ naive subset and a CD45RA-negative memory subset. The sequenced sample was naive CD4+ T cells sorted from blood. The subset was: CD45RA+ positively selected. This clonotype was sampled from a woman in her 30s in good health. The chain employs TRBV2 and TRBJ2-7, with D maybe TRBD2 (6 bases). CDR3 nucleotide sequence: TGTGCCAGCAGGGGCGGGACCGGGGTGGGAGAGCAGTACTTC. Protein: CASRGGTGVGEQYF.